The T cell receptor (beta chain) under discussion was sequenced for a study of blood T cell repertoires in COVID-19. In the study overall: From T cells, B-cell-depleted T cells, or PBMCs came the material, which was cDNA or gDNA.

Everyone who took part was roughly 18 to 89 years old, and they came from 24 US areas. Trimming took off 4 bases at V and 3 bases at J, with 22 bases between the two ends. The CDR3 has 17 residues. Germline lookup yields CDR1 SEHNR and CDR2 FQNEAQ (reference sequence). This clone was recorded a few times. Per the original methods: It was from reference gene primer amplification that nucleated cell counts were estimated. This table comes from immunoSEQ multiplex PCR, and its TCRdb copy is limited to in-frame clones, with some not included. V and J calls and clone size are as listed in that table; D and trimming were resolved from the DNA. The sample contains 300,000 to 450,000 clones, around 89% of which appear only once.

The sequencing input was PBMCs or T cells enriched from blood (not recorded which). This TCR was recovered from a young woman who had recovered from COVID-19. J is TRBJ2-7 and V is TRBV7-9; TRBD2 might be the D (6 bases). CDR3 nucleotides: TGTGCCAGCAGCTCCTCAGGGCGGGGAGTTGAGGACTACGAGCAGTACTTC. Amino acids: CASSSSGRGVEDYEQYF.